This TCR beta chain was profiled in a study of blood T cell repertoires in COVID-19. Looking at the study overall: From the United States, Italy and Spain came samples of acute and convalescent COVID-19.

V lost 1 base and J 4 bases, leaving 19 bases between the germline ends. Germline CDR1 is SGHDN and CDR2 is FVKESK. The CDR3 length is 17 residues. How the authors handled the data: How many nucleated cells were present was estimated from reference gene primer amplification. The protocol was immunoSEQ multiplex PCR, while the TCRdb copy is restricted to in-frame clones and leaves out a portion. Clone size and V and J calls were adopted from that table, with D and trimming inferred from the DNA. Altogether about 200,000 clones are present, 85% to 90% being singletons, with the ten largest covering about 4.1%.

Sequenced material: peripheral blood. J is TRBJ1-2 and V is TRBV14; D may be TRBD1 (5 bases). The sequence was obtained from a man between 45 and 60 years old with acute or convalescent COVID-19. CDR3 DNA: TGTGCCAGCAGCCAAGGGGTATTGGGGCGCCCGGGCTATGGCTACACCTTC. This encodes CASSQGVLGRPGYGYTF.